This T cell receptor beta chain was observed in a study of blood T cell repertoires in COVID-19. The wider study: Acute and convalescent COVID-19 specimens originated in the United States, Italy and Spain.

Unmatched junction bases numbered 8, after V lost 1 base and J lost 3 bases. The CDR3 length is 16 residues. Germline V gene lookup returns CDR1 LGHNA and CDR2 YNFKEQ. This table comes from immunoSEQ multiplex PCR, and its TCRdb copy is limited to in-frame clones, with some not included. The sample has some 200,000 clones, about 80% seen once. Material for sequencing was peripheral blood. The clonotype originates from a young woman who had recovered from COVID-19. The J gene is TRBJ2-7, the V gene TRBV4-2, with 8 bases that match TRBD2. The CDR3 loop reads CASSQGVLAGGYEQYF. CDR3 coding DNA: TGTGCCAGCAGCCAAGGGGTCCTAGCGGGTGGCTACGAGCAGTACTTC.